One and the same sample provided the 18 T cell receptor beta chains below, sequenced in a study of cytomegalovirus exposure and HLA in healthy donors. With 60 Vbeta and 13 Jbeta primers, the PCR was carried out. TCRdb's copy holds only in-frame clones and misses some; the assay was immunoSEQ multiplex PCR. The sample records 120,000 to 150,000 clones, about three quarters being singletons. Material: PBMCs. These receptors came from a man aged 35-49 years in good health and CMV-seropositive.

The chain has TRBV7-8 and TRBJ1-6, with 9 bases aligning to TRBD1. Germline V CDR1 and CDR2: SGHVS, FQNEAQ. The CDR3 consists of 15 residues. V lost 5 bases and J lost 13; bases outside the gene matches: 12. CDR3 loop: CASSKNTGGDLPLHF. In DNA, the CDR3 is TGTGCCAGCAGCAAGAATACAGGGGGCGATCTCCCCCTCCACTTT.

The chain carries TRBV6-1 and TRBJ1-1; D is possibly TRBD1 (5 bases). The CDR3 extends over 13 amino acids. V dropped 1 base and J dropped 4 bases, with 7 bases sitting between them. Germline V gene lookup returns CDR1 MNHNS and CDR2 SASEGT. CDR3 residues: CASSEDRLTEAFF. CDR3 coding DNA: TGTGCCAGCAGTGAAGACAGGCTCACTGAAGCTTTCTTT.

The rearrangement uses TRBV10-3 and TRBJ2-2, with a tentative D call TRBD2 (5 bases). V was pared by 4 bases and J by 3 bases, with 12 bases between. CDR1 and CDR2 (germline): ENHRY, SYGVKD. The CDR3 has 15 residues. As DNA, the CDR3 is TGTGCCATCAGTGTAAAGAAAGCGGACACCGGGGAGCTGTTTTTT. It is translated as CAISVKKADTGELFF.

The rearrangement links TRBV7-9 to TRBJ2-5; the match to TRBD1 covers 8 bases. The J call could be wrong; TRBJ2-7 is a better fit for the DNA end. The germline V gene encodes CDR1 SEHNR and CDR2 FQNEAQ (reference sequence). This CDR3 is 15 amino acids long. This chain's CDR3 is CASSHGQGSYYEQYF. In nucleotides, the CDR3 is TGTGCCAGCAGCCATGGACAGGGTTCGTACTACGAGCAGTACTTC.

The chain carries TRBV5-1 and TRBJ1-5, with 7 positions matching TRBD1. The CDR3 consists of 14 residues. Germline CDR1 is SGHRS and CDR2 is YFSETQ. J lost 2 bases, V lost 4 bases, and 3 bases had no gene match. The CDR3 DNA reads TGCGCCAGCAGCCCCGGACAGGGCAATCAGCCCCAGCATTTT. Residues: CASSPGQGNQPQHF.

This clone has more than one count but fewer than ten. J is TRBJ2-1 and V is TRBV6-1; 12 bases are shared with TRBD2. The CDR3 length is 15 residues. Germline V gives CDR1 MNHNS, CDR2 SASEGT. Trimming at V came to 6 bases and at J to 5 bases, leaving 5 bases not matched to a gene. For the CDR3, the DNA is TGTGCCAGCAGGGCACTAGCGGGAGGAAACAATGAGCAGTTCTTC. Translated: CASRALAGGNNEQFF.

This sequence joins TRBV29-1 and TRBJ1-2; weak D call: TRBD1 (6 bases). V lost 5 bases and J 2 bases, leaving 6 bases between the germline ends. This CDR3 comprises 11 residues. The V gene's germline CDR1 is SQVTM and CDR2 ANQGSEA. CDR3 bases: TGCAGCGTTACAGGGAACTATGGCTACACCTTC. Amino acids: CSVTGNYGYTF.

The count of this clone is one. The chain is built from TRBV14 and TRBJ1-2; D unclear. V shed 3 bases and J shed 8 bases, with 13 bases lying between them. The CDR3 runs 13 residues. Looked up from germline, CDR1 is SGHDN and CDR2 is FVKESK. The DNA for the CDR3 is TGTGCCAGCAGCCAGGGCCAGGCCTGGGGCTACACCTTC. Protein product: CASSQGQAWGYTF.

The CDR3 loop is CACSLWGSGETQYF. DNA for the CDR3: TGTGCCTGTTCCCTTTGGGGTTCGGGGGAGACCCAGTACTTC. The rearrangement joins TRBV30 to TRBJ2-5, with D maybe TRBD2 (5 bases). The germline CDR1 and CDR2 sequences are GTSNPN and SVGIG (reference sequence). The V end lost 6 bases, the J end lost 5 bases, and 19 bases lay between the germline ends. CDR3 size: 14 residues.

The rearrangement joins TRBV4-2 to TRBJ2-2, with 8 bases aligning to TRBD2. Per germline, CDR1 LGHNA and CDR2 YNFKEQ. The CDR3 is 17 amino acids. V was pared by 0 bases and J by 1 base, with 4 bases of the junction left unmatched. CDR3 coding DNA: TGTGCCAGCAGCCAAGAAGTGGCGGGGGGGAACACCGGGGAGCTGTTTTTT. Amino acids: CASSQEVAGGNTGELFF.

V gene TRBV27 combines with J gene TRBJ2-1; 7 bases are shared with TRBD2. Germline values: CDR1 MNHEY, CDR2 SMNVEV (reference sequence). The CDR3 runs to 16 residues. Germline trimming cut 0 bases from V and 6 bases from J; bases unmatched to any gene: 8. The chain's CDR3 is CASSLSPASGLNEQFF. The CDR3 DNA reads TGTGCCAGCAGTTTATCCCCGGCTAGCGGACTCAATGAGCAGTTCTTC.

The gene calls are TRBV11-2 and TRBJ2-7; TRBD1 matches at 11 bases. After removal of 5 bases from V and 5 bases from J, the junction contained 11 bases not matched to a gene. Germline V gene lookup returns CDR1 SGHAT and CDR2 FQNNGV. The CDR3 length is 16 residues. The CDR3 coding sequence is TGTGCCAGCAGCCTCCGGACAGGGGGCGGAGGGGACGAGCAGTACTTC. Protein: CASSLRTGGGGDEQYF.

The gene calls are TRBV7-2 and TRBJ1-2; tentatively, D is TRBD1 (6 bases). Trimming removed 5 bases from V and 6 bases from J, with 19 bases in between. Germline CDR1 and CDR2: SGHTA and FQGNSA. The CDR3 has 15 amino acids. The CDR3 DNA reads TGTGCCAGCAGCCCTCGCCCAGGGGTTAGGGATGGCTACACCTTC. Protein sequence: CASSPRPGVRDGYTF.

The CDR3 DNA reads as TGTGCCAGCAGCGTAACTAGCCGTCGGGTCACCGGGGAGCTGTTTTTT. Translated: CASSVTSRRVTGELFF. The chain employs TRBV5-6 and TRBJ2-2; D is perhaps TRBD2 (6 bases). Germline-derived CDR1 and CDR2 are SGHDT and YYEEEE. V lost 4 bases and J lost 4, with 17 bases in between. The CDR3 sequence is 16 residues long.

This clone has only a few counts. V usage is TRBV11-3 and J usage is TRBJ1-1; no clear D gene. Trimming removed 1 base at V and 1 base at J, with 4 bases between. Germline CDR1 SGHNT, CDR2 YENEEA. There are 13 residues in the CDR3. CDR3 region: CASSLGGNTEAFF. The CDR3 nucleotides are TGTGCCAGCAGCTTAGGAGGGAACACTGAAGCTTTCTTT.

The chain links TRBV7-2 to TRBJ2-7, with D perhaps TRBD1 (5 bases). V was cut by 6 bases and J by 5 bases, with 11 bases left in between. The length of the CDR3 is 12 residues. Germline V gene sequence: CDR1 SGHTA, CDR2 FQGNSA. CDR3 bases: TGTGCCAGCAGTATAGACAGCAACGAGCAGTACTTC. Amino acids: CASSIDSNEQYF.

The chain couples TRBV5-6 to TRBJ1-2; 9 nucleotides agree with TRBD1. The CDR3 contains 15 residues. J lost 5 bases, V lost 4 bases, and 9 bases had no gene match. The V gene's germline CDR1 is SGHDT and CDR2 YYEEEE. The DNA for the CDR3 is TGTGCCAGCAGCCTCCCCATGACAGGGGGGTATGGCTACACCTTC. This encodes CASSLPMTGGYGYTF.

J is TRBJ2-7 and V is TRBV7-2, with 7 bases aligning to TRBD2. Germline-derived CDR1 and CDR2 are SGHTA and FQGNSA. The CDR3 totals 15 residues. Losses at the gene ends were 5 bases for V and 2 bases for J; bases not matched to a gene: 9. CDR3 coding DNA: TGTGCCAGCAGCCCAAAAAGGACTAGTACCTACGAGCAGTACTTC. This gives the protein CASSPKRTSTYEQYF. The variable domain in full, with the rest retrieved from reference TRBV7-2 and TRBJ2-7, is GAGVSQSPSNKVTEKGKDVELRCDPISGHTALYWYRQSLGQGLEFLIYFQGNSAPDKSGLPSDRFSAERTGGSVSTLTIQRTQQEDSAVYLCASSPKRTSTYEQYFGPGTRLTVT.